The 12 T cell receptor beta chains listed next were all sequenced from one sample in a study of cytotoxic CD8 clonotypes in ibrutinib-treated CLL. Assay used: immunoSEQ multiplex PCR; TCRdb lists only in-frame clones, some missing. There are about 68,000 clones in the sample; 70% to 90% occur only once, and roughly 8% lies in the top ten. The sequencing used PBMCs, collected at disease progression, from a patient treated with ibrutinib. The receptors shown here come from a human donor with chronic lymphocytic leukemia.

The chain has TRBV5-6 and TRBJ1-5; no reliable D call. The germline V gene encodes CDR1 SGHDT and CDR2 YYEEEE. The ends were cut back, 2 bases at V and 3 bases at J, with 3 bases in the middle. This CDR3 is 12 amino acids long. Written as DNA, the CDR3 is TGTGCCAGCAGCTTCGACAATCAGCCCCAGCATTTT. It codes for CASSFDNQPQHF.

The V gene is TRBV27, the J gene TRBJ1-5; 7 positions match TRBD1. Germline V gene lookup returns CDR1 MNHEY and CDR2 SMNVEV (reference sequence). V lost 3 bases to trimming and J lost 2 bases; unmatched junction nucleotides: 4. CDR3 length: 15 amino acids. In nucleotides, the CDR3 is TGTGCCAGCAGTTTGACAGGGTCGGGCAATCAGCCCCAGCATTTT. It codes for CASSLTGSGNQPQHF.

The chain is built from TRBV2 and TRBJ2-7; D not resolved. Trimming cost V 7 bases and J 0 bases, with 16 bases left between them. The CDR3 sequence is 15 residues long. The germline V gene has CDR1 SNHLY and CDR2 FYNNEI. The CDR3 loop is CASNSAPGSSYEQYF. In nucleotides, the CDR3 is TGTGCCAGCAATTCGGCCCCGGGTAGCTCCTACGAGCAGTACTTC.

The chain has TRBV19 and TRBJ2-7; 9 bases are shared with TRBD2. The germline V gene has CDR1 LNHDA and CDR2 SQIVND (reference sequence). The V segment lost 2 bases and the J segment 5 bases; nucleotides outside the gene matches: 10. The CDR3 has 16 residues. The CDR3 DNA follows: TGTGCCAGTAGTATAACTAGCGGGCTCGGTAGGGACGAGCAGTACTTC. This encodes CASSITSGLGRDEQYF. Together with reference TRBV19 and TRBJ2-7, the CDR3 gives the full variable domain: DGGITQSPKYLFRKEGQNVTLSCEQNLNHDAMYWYRQDPGQGLRLIYYSQIVNDFQKGDIAEGYSVSREKKESFPLTVTSAQKNPTAFYLCASSITSGLGRDEQYFGPGTRLTVT.

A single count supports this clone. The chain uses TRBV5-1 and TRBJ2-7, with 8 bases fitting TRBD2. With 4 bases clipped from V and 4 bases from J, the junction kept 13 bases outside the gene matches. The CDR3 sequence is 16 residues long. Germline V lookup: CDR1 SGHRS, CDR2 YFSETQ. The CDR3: CASSAGWGSGKYEQYF. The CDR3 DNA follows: TGCGCCAGCAGCGCCGGTTGGGGTAGCGGGAAGTACGAGCAGTACTTC.

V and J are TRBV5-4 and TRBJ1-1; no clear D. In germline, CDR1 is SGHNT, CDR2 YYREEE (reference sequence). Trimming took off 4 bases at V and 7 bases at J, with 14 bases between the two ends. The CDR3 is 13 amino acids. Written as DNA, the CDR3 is TGTGCCAGCAGCCCCAGTTACATCGGTGAAGCTTTCTTT. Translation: CASSPSYIGEAFF.

The CDR3 region is CASSIPGQGAVAFF. The CDR3 DNA follows: TGTGCCAGTAGTATTCCGGGACAGGGGGCGGTTGCTTTCTTT. The rearrangement uses TRBV19 and TRBJ1-1; 12 nucleotides line up with TRBD1. The CDR3 has 14 residues. The germline V gene has CDR1 LNHDA and CDR2 SQIVND (reference sequence). Germline trimming cut 3 bases from V and 11 bases from J; bases unmatched to any gene: 7.

The CDR3 here is CASSPLQGEQETQYF. DNA for the CDR3: TGCGCCAGCAGCCCCCTACAGGGCGAACAAGAGACCCAGTACTTC. This chain uses TRBV5-1 with TRBJ2-5, with D maybe TRBD1 (6 bases). Germline V lookup: CDR1 SGHRS, CDR2 YFSETQ. The CDR3 extends over 15 amino acids. Trimming left V 4 bases short and J 2 bases short, with 15 bases between.

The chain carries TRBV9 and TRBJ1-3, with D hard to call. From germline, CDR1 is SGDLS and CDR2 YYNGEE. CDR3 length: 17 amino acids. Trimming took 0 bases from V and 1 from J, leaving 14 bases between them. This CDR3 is CASSVGGLGVSGNTIYF. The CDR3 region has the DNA TGTGCCAGCAGCGTAGGCGGGCTCGGGGTTTCTGGAAACACCATATATTTT.

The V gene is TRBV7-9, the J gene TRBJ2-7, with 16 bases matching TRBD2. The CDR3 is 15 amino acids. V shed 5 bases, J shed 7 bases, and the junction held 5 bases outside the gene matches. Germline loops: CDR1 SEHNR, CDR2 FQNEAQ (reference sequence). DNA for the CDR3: TGTGCCAGCAGCCCGGGACTAGCGGGAGGGGATGAGCAGTACTTC. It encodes CASSPGLAGGDEQYF.

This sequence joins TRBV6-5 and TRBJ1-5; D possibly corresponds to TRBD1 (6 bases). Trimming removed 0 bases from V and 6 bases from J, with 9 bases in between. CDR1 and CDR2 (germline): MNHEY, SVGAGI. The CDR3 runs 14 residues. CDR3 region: CASSYSRGLQPQHF. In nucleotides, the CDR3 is TGTGCCAGCAGTTACTCGCGGGGGCTTCAGCCCCAGCATTTT.

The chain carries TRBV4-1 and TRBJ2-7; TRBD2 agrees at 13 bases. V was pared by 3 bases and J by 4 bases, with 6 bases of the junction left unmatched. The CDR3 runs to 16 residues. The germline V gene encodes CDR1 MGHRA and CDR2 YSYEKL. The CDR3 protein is CASSHEGLAGKYEQYF. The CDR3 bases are TGCGCCAGCAGCCATGAGGGACTAGCGGGAAAATACGAGCAGTACTTC.